The clone carrying this TCR beta chain was seen repeatedly, ten times or more. CDR1 SGHDN and CDR2 FVKESK come from the germline V gene. V was shortened by 0 bases and J by 0 bases, with 6 bases between the two germline ends. CDR3 size: 14 residues. The data were obtained in a study of breast tumors, draining lymph nodes, adjacent tissues. TCRdb independently ran MiXCR on the multiplex PCR reads; one entry per CDR3 protein. The sample holds roughly 70,000 distinct CDR3 sequences, approximately 47% seen once. This chain connects TRBV14 to TRBJ2-7; no clear D. Sequencing was carried out using breast tumor tissue. The TCR was taken from a female donor with breast cancer. Some clones in this sample may be carry-over from other donors' samples. The CDR3 is CASSQDLDSYEQYF. CDR3 in DNA: TGTGCCAGCAGCCAAGATCTAGACTCCTACGAGCAGTACTTC.